This T cell receptor beta chain comes out of a study of blood T cell repertoires in COVID-19. Across the whole study: T cells, B-cell-depleted T cells, or PBMCs provided the cDNA or gDNA that served as material.

Patients at the Seattle site were enrolled during active infection and followed longitudinally. The J segment lost 3 bases and the V segment lost 1 base, leaving 5 bases of the junction unmatched. CDR1 SEHNR and CDR2 FQNEAQ come from the germline V gene (reference sequence). The CDR3 is 16 residues long. Sequencing was performed with immunoSEQ multiplex PCR; in TCRdb, only in-frame clones are kept and a portion is missing. The table includes 250,000 to 400,000 clones, roughly 90% detected once. Sequencing was carried out using peripheral blood. This clonotype was sampled from a woman aged 30 to 39 with COVID-19, enrolled during active disease. The chain has TRBV7-9 and TRBJ2-2, with 7 nucleotides matching TRBD1. CDR3 DNA sequence: TGTGCCAGCAGCTTAGAAACAGGGGACCACACCGGGGAGCTGTTTTTT. Translating it yields CASSLETGDHTGELFF.